Sequencing of this T cell receptor beta chain was carried out in a study of T-cell memory formation after mild COVID-19. UMIs and sample barcodes were carried by the TCR alpha and TCR beta cDNA libraries that 5'RACE produced using constant-segment primers. MiXCR, applied by TCRdb to the 5' RACE reads, yields one record per CDR3 protein. This sample carries tens of thousands of distinct CDR3 sequences, 5.5% to 7% of them seen once, and the ten largest clones take roughly 0.8%. Study results and limitations: Pre-infection memory carried some responding clones, suggesting that cross-reactive memory joined. Those CD4+ clones that contracted were mainly in CM and EM (CD8+ ones in EMRA).

This clonotype was seen ten or more times. Its antigen is undetermined. The CDR3 length is 14 residues. Germline-derived CDR1 and CDR2 are SGHTA and FQGNSA. The V end was cut by 6 bases, the J end by 1 base, with 12 bases between. The sequenced sample consisted of PBMCs or a T cell subset sorted from them (not recorded which). This TCR was sampled from an adult who had mild COVID-19 (a few samples of this study predate the infection). Cell type and time point are not known. V gene TRBV7-2 combines with J gene TRBJ1-1, with D unresolved. The CDR3 nucleotides are TGTGCCAGCAGACTAGGACGGAAGAACACTGAAGCTTTCTTT. As protein: CASRLGRKNTEAFF.